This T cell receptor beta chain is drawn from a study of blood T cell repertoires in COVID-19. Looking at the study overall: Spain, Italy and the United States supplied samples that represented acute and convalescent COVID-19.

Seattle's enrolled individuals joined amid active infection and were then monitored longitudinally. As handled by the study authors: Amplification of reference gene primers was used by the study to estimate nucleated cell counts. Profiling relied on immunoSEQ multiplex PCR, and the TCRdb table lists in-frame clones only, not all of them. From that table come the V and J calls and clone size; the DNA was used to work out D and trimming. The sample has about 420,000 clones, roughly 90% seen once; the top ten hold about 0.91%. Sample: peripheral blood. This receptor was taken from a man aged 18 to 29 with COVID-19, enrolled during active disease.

The CDR3 sequence: CASSEGGQKETQYF. The CDR3 nucleotides read TGTGCCAGCAGTGAAGGAGGCCAAAAAGAGACCCAGTACTTC. The chain employs TRBV2 and TRBJ2-5; D unresolved. Germline V gene data show CDR1 as SNHLY and CDR2 as FYNNEI. The length of the CDR3 is 14 residues. V lost 1 base, J lost 3 bases, and 9 bases lay in between.